This TCR beta chain was sequenced in a study of blood T cell repertoires in COVID-19. About the research overall: T cells, B-cell-depleted T cells, or PBMCs supplied cDNA or gDNA.

Germline CDR1 SQVTM, CDR2 ANQGSEA. The V and J ends lost 4 bases and 6 bases, in that order; junction bases with no gene match: 5. The CDR3 runs 12 residues. Some clones are missing from TCRdb's copy, which holds only in-frame ones; the method was immunoSEQ multiplex PCR. The repertoire holds 130,000 to 150,000 clones, with roughly 78% as singletons. Sequenced input: peripheral blood. The chain combines TRBV29-1 with TRBJ1-2; 7 bases align to TRBD1. This clonotype originated in a human donor with acute or convalescent COVID-19. The donor label of this sample is uncertain. The CDR3 sequence: CSVGGQGDGYTF. The CDR3 nucleotides are TGCAGCGTTGGGGGGCAGGGGGATGGCTACACCTTC.